This is a list of T cell receptor beta chains from one sample in a study of blood T cell repertoires in COVID-19. Some clones are missing from TCRdb's copy, which holds only in-frame ones; the method was immunoSEQ multiplex PCR. The data show 97,000 or so clones, with around 90% seen just once and around 2% held by the top ten. The sample was peripheral blood. These receptors were collected from a man between 45 and 60 years old with active COVID-19. The CDR3 runs from the conserved cysteine through the conserved F or W. D genes are given only for firm matches. The size entry is marked missing in some rows and otherwise reads once, few, many or a size class.

j_call | v_call | clone_size | d_call | cdr3_aa | cdr3_nt
TRBJ1-1 | TRBV20-1 | - | - | CSAPGLKAFF | TGCAGTGCGCCGGGACTGAAGGCTTTCTTT
TRBJ2-3 | TRBV7-2 | few | - | CASSFERTTDTQYF | TGTGCCAGCAGCTTCGAGCGGACCACAGATACGCAGTATTTT
TRBJ2-3 | TRBV5-4 | - | - | CASSLDLGGGPDTQYF | TGTGCCAGCAGCTTGGATTTGGGGGGAGGACCAGATACGCAGTATTTT
TRBJ1-5 | TRBV19 | - | TRBD1 | CASTWSGGANQPQHF | TGTGCCAGTACGTGGTCAGGGGGTGCTAATCAGCCCCAGCATTTT
TRBJ2-2 | TRBV7-6 | once | TRBD1 | CASSDRAPNTGELFF | TGTGCCAGCAGCGACAGGGCCCCGAACACCGGGGAGCTGTTTTTT
TRBJ1-5 | TRBV15 | - | - | CATSRDDTLDFQPQHF | TGTGCCACCAGCAGAGATGACACTTTAGATTTTCAGCCCCAGCATTTT
TRBJ2-7 | TRBV7-3 | - | TRBD2 | CASSPGLEKGEQYF | TGTGCCAGCAGCCCCGGACTAGAGAAGGGCGAGCAGTACTTC
TRBJ1-1 | TRBV30 | - | - | CAWSVTGFTEAFF | TGTGCCTGGAGTGTAACAGGGTTTACTGAAGCTTTCTTT
TRBJ1-1 | TRBV20-1 | - | - | CSASISGRTSSAFF | TGCAGTGCTAGTATTTCTGGCAGGACATCCTCCGCTTTCTTT
TRBJ2-5 | TRBV5-1 | - | - | CASSLGQGPETQYF | TGCGCCAGCAGCTTGGGGCAGGGCCCGGAGACCCAGTACTTC
TRBJ2-3 | TRBV7-2 | once | TRBD1 | CASRPPGTATDTQYF | TGTGCCAGCAGGCCACCAGGGACAGCCACAGATACGCAGTATTTT
TRBJ2-1 | TRBV4-2 | - | TRBD2 | CASSQDRWASGLYNEQFF | TGTGCCAGCAGCCAAGATAGGTGGGCTAGCGGGCTCTACAATGAGCAGTTCTTC
TRBJ1-2 | TRBV6-1 | few | TRBD1 | CASSEKRRGGTGDFYGYTF | TGTGCCAGCAGTGAAAAAAGGAGGGGCGGGACAGGAGACTTCTATGGCTACACCTTC
TRBJ1-3 | TRBV27 | - | - | CASSLGPYSGNTIYF | TGTGCCAGCAGTTTAGGGCCTTACTCTGGAAACACCATATATTTT
TRBJ2-7 | TRBV7-3 | - | - | CASSLDGVNGGEQYF | TGTGCCAGCAGCTTAGATGGGGTCAACGGGGGCGAGCAGTACTTC
TRBJ1-2 | TRBV24-1 | - | - | CATTINPVNYGYTF | TGTGCCACGACAATTAACCCTGTTAACTATGGCTACACCTTC
TRBJ1-2 | TRBV5-4 | - | - | CASSLERAANYGYTF | TGTGCCAGCAGCTTGGAGAGGGCAGCTAACTATGGCTACACCTTC
TRBJ1-5 | TRBV6-2/TRBV6-3 | - | TRBD1 | CASSSGQGISQPQHF | TGTGCCAGCAGCTCGGGACAGGGGATCTCTCAGCCCCAGCATTTT
TRBJ2-2 | TRBV3-1/TRBV3-2 | - | - | CASTFGGARTGELFF | TGTGCCAGCACCTTTGGGGGGGCCCGGACCGGGGAGCTGTTTTTT
TRBJ1-2 | TRBV7-2 | - | - | CASSPGGQTNYGYTF | TGTGCCAGCAGCCCGGGGGGGCAGACTAACTATGGCTACACTTTC
TRBJ2-3 | TRBV19 | - | TRBD1 | CASRRQGRTDTQYF | TGTGCCAGTAGGCGACAGGGTCGTACAGATACGCAGTATTTT
TRBJ1-4 | TRBV4-1 | - | - | CASSQSGDINEKLFF | TGCGCCAGCAGCCAAAGCGGGGACATTAATGAAAAACTGTTTTTT
TRBJ2-5 | TRBV3-1/TRBV3-2 | - | - | CASSQGTPETQYF | TGTGCCAGCAGCCAAGGGACTCCAGAGACCCAGTACTTC
TRBJ1-6 | TRBV6-5 | - | - | CASSVTGYNSPLHF | TGTGCCAGCAGCGTGACTGGTTATAATTCACCCCTCCACTTT
TRBJ1-6 | TRBV18 | - | TRBD1 | CASSPPKGGNSPLHF | TGTGCCAGCTCACCACCAAAAGGGGGCAACTCACCCCTCCACTTT
TRBJ2-1 | TRBV5-4 | - | TRBD2 | CASSPSLAGIYNEQFF | TGTGCCAGCAGCCCCTCTCTAGCGGGCATCTACAATGAGCAGTTCTTC
TRBJ2-3 | TRBV5-1 | - | - | CASSLSGSTDTQYF | TGCGCCAGCAGCCTAAGCGGGAGCACAGATACGCAGTATTTT
TRBJ2-3 | TRBV5-1 | once | - | CASSFGTLITDTQYF | TGCGCCAGCAGCTTTGGGACTCTTATCACAGATACGCAGTATTTT
TRBJ1-2 | TRBV9 | - | TRBD1 | CASSAGQGGWGYTF | TGTGCCAGCAGCGCGGGACAGGGTGGCTGGGGCTACACCTTC
TRBJ2-2 | TRBV4-2 | - | TRBD1 | CASSQATGGNTGELFF | TGTGCCAGCAGCCAAGCGACAGGGGGCAACACCGGGGAGCTGTTTTTT
TRBJ2-1 | TRBV29-1 | - | TRBD2 | CSVGLAGENEQFF | TGCAGCGTTGGACTAGCGGGGGAAAATGAGCAGTTCTTC
TRBJ2-7 | TRBV9 | - | TRBD1 | CASSVRQGYEQYF | TGTGCCAGCAGCGTCAGACAGGGCTACGAGCAGTACTTC
TRBJ2-1 | TRBV3-1/TRBV3-2 | once | - | CASSQGGGSYNEQFF | TGTGCCAGCAGCCAAGGGGGCGGCTCCTACAATGAGCAGTTCTTC
TRBJ2-1 | TRBV30 | - | - | CAWSSGIPSYNEQFF | TGTGCCTGGAGTTCCGGGATCCCCTCCTACAATGAGCAGTTCTTC
TRBJ2-3 | TRBV3-1/TRBV3-2 | - | - | CASSQDLLADTQYF | TGTGCCAGCAGCCAAGATCTGCTAGCGGATACGCAGTATTTT
TRBJ1-1 | TRBV6-2/TRBV6-3 | - | - | CASSFPRGGLGSEAFF | TGTGCCAGCAGTTTTCCCCGGGGAGGGCTAGGGTCTGAAGCTTTCTTT
TRBJ2-2 | TRBV19 | - | TRBD2 | CASSIVAGVTGELFF | TGTGCCAGTAGTATAGTAGCGGGGGTTACCGGGGAGCTGTTTTTT
TRBJ1-1 | TRBV3-1/TRBV3-2 | few | TRBD1 | CASSPGQGLGTEAFF | TGTGCCAGCAGCCCGGGACAGGGGTTAGGAACTGAAGCTTTCTTT
TRBJ2-7 | TRBV9 | - | - | CASSVGESSGGEQYF | TGTGCCAGCAGCGTAGGTGAGAGCTCCGGAGGGGAGCAGTACTTC
TRBJ2-7 | TRBV10-3 | - | - | CAISEVRQGVYEQYF | TGTGCCATCAGTGAAGTTAGGCAGGGCGTCTACGAGCAGTACTTC
TRBJ2-1 | TRBV11-2 | - | - | CASSRGGAPNEQFF | TGTGCCAGCAGCAGGGGTGGAGCCCCCAATGAGCAGTTCTTC
TRBJ1-1 | TRBV4-1 | - | - | CASSRTTRLYTEAFF | TGCGCCAGCAGCCGCACAACGAGGCTATACACTGAAGCTTTCTTT
TRBJ1-1 | TRBV2 | - | - | CASFFFLLGPGTEAFF | TGTGCCAGCTTTTTTTTTCTCCTCGGCCCGGGCACTGAAGCTTTCTTT
TRBJ1-6 | TRBV6-5 | - | TRBD1 | CASSYAGTGASPLHF | TGTGCCAGCAGTTACGCTGGGACAGGGGCTTCACCCCTCCACTTT
TRBJ1-3 | TRBV7-8 | - | - | CASSSKPRGITGNTIYF | TGTGCCAGCAGCTCTAAACCAAGGGGAATTACTGGAAACACCATATATTTT
TRBJ2-2 | TRBV6-5 | - | TRBD1 | CASLRDRGTGELFF | TGTGCCAGCCTCCGGGACAGGGGGACCGGGGAGCTGTTTTTT
TRBJ1-4 | TRBV7-2 | - | - | CASSLDGGTTNEKLFF | TGTGCCAGCAGCTTAGACGGGGGGACAACTAATGAAAAACTGTTTTTT
TRBJ1-5 | TRBV6-5 | few | TRBD1 | CASSSVTGGRNQPQHF | TGTGCCAGCAGTTCCGTGACAGGGGGGCGCAATCAGCCCCAGCATTTT
TRBJ1-5 | TRBV12-3/TRBV12-4 | - | - | CASSLGLEQPQHF | TGTGCCAGCAGTTTAGGGCTAGAACAGCCCCAGCATTTT